The next 13 T cell receptor beta chains were all read from a single sample in a study of post-analysis software for immune sequencing data. Study-wide results and limits: TRBV segments more frequent in patients than in controls numbered roughly five and included TRBV5-6, TRBV5-1 and TRBV20-1.

No antigens are known for them. Unique molecular identifiers tagged the TCR beta cDNA libraries. TCRdb called the PCR reads again in MiXCR, with one record for every CDR3 protein. There are some 260,000 distinct CDR3 sequences in the sample; 36% occur only once, and 4.5% to 5.5% lies in the top ten. Sequenced input: blood. These receptors were collected from a girl aged 5 to 17 with multiple sclerosis.

Many counts were recorded for this clonotype. J is TRBJ2-6 and V is TRBV7-9; tentatively, D is TRBD1 (6 bases). Germline V CDR1 and CDR2: SEHNR, FQNEAQ (reference sequence). The V end lost 4 bases, the J end lost 4 bases, and 14 bases lay between the germline ends. The CDR3 length is 16 residues. DNA for the CDR3: TGTGCCAGCAGCTCAAGCGACAGGCCAGGGGCCAACGTCCTGACTTTC. It codes for CASSSSDRPGANVLTF.

The V and J genes are TRBV12-3 or TRBV12-4 and TRBJ2-7, with 14 positions matching TRBD2. The length of the CDR3 is 15 residues. The ends lost 7 bases at V and 4 bases at J; junction bases unmatched: 6. CDR3 coding DNA: TGTGCCAGCACCCACGGACTAGCGGGAGGATACGAGCAGTACTTC. As protein: CASTHGLAGGYEQYF.

The chain combines TRBV25-1 with TRBJ1-4; 9 nucleotides agree with TRBD1. After removal of 2 bases from V and 5 bases from J, the junction contained 9 bases not matched to a gene. The CDR3 is made up of 17 amino acids. Germline V lookup: CDR1 MGHDK, CDR2 SYGVNS. This CDR3 reads CASSEPKQGALNEKLFF. CDR3 nucleotides: TGTGCCAGCAGTGAACCAAAACAGGGGGCCTTAAATGAAAAACTGTTTTTT.

In this sample, this clonotype turned up a few times. The chain combines TRBV5-6 with TRBJ1-2, with a tentative D call TRBD1 (5 bases). The V end lost 4 bases, the J end lost 5 bases, and 9 bases lay between the germline ends. The CDR3 is made up of 12 amino acids. The V gene's germline CDR1 is SGHDT and CDR2 YYEEEE. The CDR3 DNA is TGTGCCAGCAGCATCCCAGGGTATGGCTACACCTTC. Its translation: CASSIPGYGYTF.

V gene TRBV5-1 combines with J gene TRBJ1-1, with D unresolved. This CDR3 is 17 amino acids long. The ends were cut back, 0 bases at V and 0 bases at J, with 15 bases in the middle. Germline CDR1 SGHRS, CDR2 YFSETQ. CDR3 loop: CASSLEPGPTMNTEAFF. The CDR3 nucleotides read TGCGCCAGCAGCTTGGAGCCAGGTCCGACGATGAACACTGAAGCTTTCTTT.

This sequence joins TRBV20-1 and TRBJ2-3, with 12 bases matching TRBD2. This CDR3 comprises 16 residues. CDR1 is DFQATT and CDR2 is SNEGSKA in the germline V gene (reference sequence). J was trimmed by 0 bases and V by 3 bases; bases with no gene match: 4. The CDR3 sequence: CSASLAGGVSTDTQYF. CDR3 sequence (DNA): TGCAGTGCTAGCCTAGCGGGGGGGGTTAGCACAGATACGCAGTATTTT.

The table lists this clonotype with many counts. V gene TRBV15 combines with J gene TRBJ1-4; 9 bases fit TRBD1. This CDR3 has 18 amino acids. Germline V lookup: CDR1 LNHNV, CDR2 YYDKDF (reference sequence). J was trimmed by 7 bases and V by 3 bases; bases with no gene match: 15. The CDR3, as DNA: TGTGCCACCAGCAGTCCCCCCTCTCCGGGACAGGGCGGTGAAAAACTGTTTTTT. Translating it yields CATSSPPSPGQGGEKLFF.

About this clonotype: A much larger clone sits a single nucleotide away, making a read error possible. The rearrangement links TRBV20-1 to TRBJ1-5, with D perhaps TRBD1 (5 bases). Between the trimmed V and J ends, which lost 3 bases and 2 bases, there was a span of 14 bases. This CDR3 contains 15 residues. Germline lookup yields CDR1 DFQATT and CDR2 SNEGSKA (reference sequence). CDR3 bases: TGCAGTGCTAGGGGGGAGGAGGACGGCAATCAGCCCCAGCATTTT. Encoded protein: CSARGEEDGNQPQHF.

This clonotype was counted many times. The V gene is TRBV20-1, the J gene TRBJ2-3; D may be TRBD1 or TRBD2 (5 bases each). Germline lookup yields CDR1 DFQATT and CDR2 SNEGSKA (reference sequence). Trimming removed 6 bases from V and 4 bases from J, with 20 bases in between. The CDR3 consists of 15 residues. The CDR3, as DNA: TGCAGTGCCACCACCCCGGGACCCCTCGCAGATACGCAGTATTTT. Translating it yields CSATTPGPLADTQYF.

In this sample, this clonotype turned up many times. The genes are TRBV11-2 and TRBJ2-6; D possibly matches TRBD1 or TRBD2 (5 bases each). Germline assignment: CDR1 SGHAT and CDR2 FQNNGV. V shed 5 bases and J shed 0 bases, with 11 bases lying between them. This CDR3 spans 16 amino acids. The CDR3 nucleotides read TGTGCCAGCAGCCGCGCGAGGGGCTCTGGGGCCAACGTCCTGACTTTC. Protein product: CASSRARGSGANVLTF.

This sequence joins TRBV28 and TRBJ2-3, with 7 bases fitting TRBD2. Looked up from germline, CDR1 is MDHEN and CDR2 is SYDVKM. Trimming took 4 bases from V and 2 from J; bases not matched to a gene: 12. The CDR3 contains 17 residues. The CDR3 nucleotides read TGTGCCAGCAGTTCCCCGTTGGGGCTAGCGGACACAGATACGCAGTATTTT. This codes for CASSSPLGLADTDTQYF. The whole variable domain, remainder taken from reference TRBV28 and TRBJ2-3, is DVKVTQSSRYLVKRTGEKVFLECVQDMDHENMFWYRQDPGLGLRLIYFSYDVKMKEKGDIPEGYSVSREKKERFSLILESASTNQTSMYLCASSSPLGLADTDTQYFGPGTRLTVL.

This clonotype was recorded a few times. An end of the junction differs from the germline gene, which may be a read error. The CDR3 region has the DNA TGTGCCAGCAGTCGAAGACAGGGACCCGGGGAGCGGTTTTTT. Its translation is CASSRRQGPGERFF. The chain uses TRBV7-9 and TRBJ2-2, with 7 positions matching TRBD1. The CDR3 has 14 residues. Germline CDR1 reads SEHNR; CDR2 reads FQNEAQ (reference sequence).

This clonotype was detected only a few times. The rearrangement links TRBV4-1 to TRBJ2-3, with D possibly matching TRBD2 (5 bases). The V end lost 4 bases, the J end lost 5 bases, and 22 bases lay between the germline ends. Germline CDR1 is MGHRA and CDR2 is YSYEKL. The CDR3 is 17 amino acids. CDR3 nucleotides: TGCGCCAGCAGCCTGAGCCTTCGAGCAGGAGGAGGAGATACGCAGTATTTT. It is translated as CASSLSLRAGGGDTQYF.